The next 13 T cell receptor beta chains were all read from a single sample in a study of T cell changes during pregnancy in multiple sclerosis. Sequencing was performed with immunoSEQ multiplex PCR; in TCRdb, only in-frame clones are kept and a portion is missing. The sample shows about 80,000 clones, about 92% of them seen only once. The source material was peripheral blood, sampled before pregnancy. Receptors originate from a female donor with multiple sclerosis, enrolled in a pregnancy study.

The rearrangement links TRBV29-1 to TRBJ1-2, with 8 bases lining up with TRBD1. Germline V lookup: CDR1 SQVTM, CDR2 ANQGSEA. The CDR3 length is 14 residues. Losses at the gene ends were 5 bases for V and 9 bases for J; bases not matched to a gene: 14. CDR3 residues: CSVTDRENGFSYTF. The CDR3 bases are TGCAGCGTTACGGACAGGGAGAACGGGTTTAGCTACACCTTC.

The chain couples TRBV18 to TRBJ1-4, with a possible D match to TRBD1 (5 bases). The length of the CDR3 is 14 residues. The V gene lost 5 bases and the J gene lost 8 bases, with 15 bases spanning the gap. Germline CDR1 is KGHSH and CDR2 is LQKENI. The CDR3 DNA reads TGTGCCAGCTCAACAGGAGATGGTCCGGAAAAACTGTTTTTT. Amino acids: CASSTGDGPEKLFF.

The CDR3 is CASSLSAGVLYEQYF. In nucleotides, the CDR3 is TGTGCCAGCAGTTTATCTGCGGGGGTCCTCTACGAGCAGTACTTC. The chain combines TRBV27 with TRBJ2-7; 7 positions agree with TRBD2. Trimming cost V 0 bases and J 3 bases; bases outside gene matches: 5. Germline V CDR1 and CDR2: MNHEY, SMNVEV (reference sequence). This CDR3 has 15 amino acids.

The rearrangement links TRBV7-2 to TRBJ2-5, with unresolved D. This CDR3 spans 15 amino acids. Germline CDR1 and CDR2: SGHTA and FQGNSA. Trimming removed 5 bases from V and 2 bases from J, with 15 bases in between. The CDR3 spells CASSNPSWQQETQYF. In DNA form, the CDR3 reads TGTGCCAGCAGCAACCCTTCTTGGCAGCAAGAGACCCAGTACTTC.

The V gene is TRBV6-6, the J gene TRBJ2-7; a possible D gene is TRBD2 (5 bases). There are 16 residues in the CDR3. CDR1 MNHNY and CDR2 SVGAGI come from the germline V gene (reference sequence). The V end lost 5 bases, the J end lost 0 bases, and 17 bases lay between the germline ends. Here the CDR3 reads CASSPPGERSSYEQYF. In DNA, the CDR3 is TGTGCCAGCAGTCCCCCTGGGGAGCGGAGCTCCTACGAGCAGTACTTC.

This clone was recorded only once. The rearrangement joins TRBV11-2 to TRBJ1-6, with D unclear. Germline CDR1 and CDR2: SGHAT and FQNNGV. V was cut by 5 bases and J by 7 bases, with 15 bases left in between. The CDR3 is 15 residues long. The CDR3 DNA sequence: TGTGCCAGCAGCCCCTCGCCGACACGGAATTCACCCCTCCACTTT. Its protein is CASSPSPTRNSPLHF.

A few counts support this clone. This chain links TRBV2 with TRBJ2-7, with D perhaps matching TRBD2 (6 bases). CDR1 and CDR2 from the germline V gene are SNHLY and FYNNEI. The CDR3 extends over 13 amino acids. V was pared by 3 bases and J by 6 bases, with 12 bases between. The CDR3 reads CASSDTRRGEQYF. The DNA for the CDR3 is TGTGCCAGCAGTGACACGCGGAGGGGCGAGCAGTACTTC.

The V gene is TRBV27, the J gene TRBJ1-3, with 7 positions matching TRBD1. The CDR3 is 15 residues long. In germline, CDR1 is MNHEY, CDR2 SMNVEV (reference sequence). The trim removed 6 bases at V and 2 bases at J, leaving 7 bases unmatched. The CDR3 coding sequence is TGTGCCAGCAGGGAGACAGGGTACGCTGGAAACACCATATATTTT. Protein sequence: CASRETGYAGNTIYF.

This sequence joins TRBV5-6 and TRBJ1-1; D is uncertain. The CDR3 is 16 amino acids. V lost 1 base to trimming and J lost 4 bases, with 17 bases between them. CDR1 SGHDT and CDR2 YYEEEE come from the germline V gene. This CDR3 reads CASSLKGAGSATEAFF. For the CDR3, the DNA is TGTGCCAGCAGCTTGAAAGGAGCTGGATCCGCCACTGAAGCTTTCTTT.

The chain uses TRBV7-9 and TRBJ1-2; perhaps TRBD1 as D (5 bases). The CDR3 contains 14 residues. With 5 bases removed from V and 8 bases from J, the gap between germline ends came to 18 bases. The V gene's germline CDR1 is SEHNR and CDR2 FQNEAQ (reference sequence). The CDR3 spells CASSDRTPMDGYTF. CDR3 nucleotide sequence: TGTGCCAGCAGCGACCGGACACCGATGGACGGCTACACCTTC.

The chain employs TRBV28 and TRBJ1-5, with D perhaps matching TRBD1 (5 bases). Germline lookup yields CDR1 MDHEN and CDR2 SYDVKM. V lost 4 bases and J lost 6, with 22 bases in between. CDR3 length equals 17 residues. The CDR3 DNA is TGTGCCAGCAGTTCCGCTCGAAGAGACAGTCTTGGTCAGCCCCAGCATTTT. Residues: CASSSARRDSLGQPQHF.

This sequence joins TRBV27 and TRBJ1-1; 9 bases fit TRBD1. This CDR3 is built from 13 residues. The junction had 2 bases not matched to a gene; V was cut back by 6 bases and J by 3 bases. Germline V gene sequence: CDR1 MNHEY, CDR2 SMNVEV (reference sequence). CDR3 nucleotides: TGTGCCAGCAGCTGGACAGGGGACACTGAAGCTTTCTTT. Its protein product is CASSWTGDTEAFF.

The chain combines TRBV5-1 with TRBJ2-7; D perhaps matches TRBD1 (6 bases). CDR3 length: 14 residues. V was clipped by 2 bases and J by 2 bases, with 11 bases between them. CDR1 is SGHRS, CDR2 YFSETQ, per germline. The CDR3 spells CASSFGTLPYEQYF. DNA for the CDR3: TGCGCCAGCAGCTTCGGGACATTACCCTACGAGCAGTACTTC.